One sample yielded the 3 T cell receptor beta chains listed below, sequenced in a study of T-cell memory formation after mild COVID-19. Each CDR3 protein is one row after TCRdb ran MiXCR on the 5' RACE reads. The top ten hold 20% to 25% of the sample, which has approximately 300,000 distinct CDR3 sequences, roughly 19% seen once. Sequencing was done on a sample of PBMCs or a T cell subset sorted from them (not recorded which). These receptors all come from a man between 18 and 29 years old who had mild COVID-19 (a few samples of this study predate the infection). Cell type and time point are not known.

This clonotype was counted only a few times. The CDR3 region has the DNA TGTGCCAGCAGACACCCCCAGGGGGACGGAAACACCATATATTTT. Translation: CASRHPQGDGNTIYF. The rearrangement links TRBV7-9 to TRBJ1-3, with TRBD1 matching 7 bases. Per germline, CDR1 SEHNR and CDR2 FQNEAQ (reference sequence). The V gene end was trimmed by 6 bases and the J gene end by 4 bases; junction bases not matched to a gene: 9. The CDR3 loop spans 15 amino acids.

This clonotype was seen more than once but under ten times. V is TRBV28 and J is TRBJ1-5; D gene uncertain. Germline CDR1 is MDHEN and CDR2 is SYDVKM. The CDR3 runs to 14 residues. Trimming took 5 bases from V and 7 from J, leaving 15 bases between them. The CDR3, as DNA: TGTGCCAGCAGTATTCCGGGAACCGGGCAGCCCCAGCATTTT. This encodes CASSIPGTGQPQHF.

This clonotype was counted between two and nine times. The chain uses TRBV27 and TRBJ2-3; unclear D gene. CDR3 length: 15 amino acids. Trimming stripped 4 bases from V and 5 bases from J, with 16 bases between. Germline V gene data show CDR1 as MNHEY and CDR2 as SMNVEV (reference sequence). CDR3 sequence reads: CASSSGMGWIDTQYF. CDR3 bases: TGTGCCAGCAGTTCCGGAATGGGGTGGATAGATACGCAGTATTTT.